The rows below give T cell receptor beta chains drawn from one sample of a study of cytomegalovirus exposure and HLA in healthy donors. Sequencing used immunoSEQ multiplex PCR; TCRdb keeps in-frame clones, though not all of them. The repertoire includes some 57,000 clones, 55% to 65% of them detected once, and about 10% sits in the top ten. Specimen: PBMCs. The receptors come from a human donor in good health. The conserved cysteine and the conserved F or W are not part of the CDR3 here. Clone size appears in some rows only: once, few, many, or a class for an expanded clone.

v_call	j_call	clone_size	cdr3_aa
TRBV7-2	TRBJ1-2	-	ASSLPGTVGYT
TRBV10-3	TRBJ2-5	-	AISETGTETQY
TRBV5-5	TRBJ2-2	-	ASSAPTGLRELF
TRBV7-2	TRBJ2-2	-	ASSSRGLLTGELF
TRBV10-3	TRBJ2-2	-	AIRGTGTIHYTGELF
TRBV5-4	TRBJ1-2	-	ASSGQTHRGYT
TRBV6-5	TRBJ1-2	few	ASSYSRGLQSGYT
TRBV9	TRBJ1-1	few	ASSAGQGGTEAF
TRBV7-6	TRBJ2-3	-	ASSPGHTDTQY
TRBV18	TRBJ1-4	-	ASSPITGMFEKLF
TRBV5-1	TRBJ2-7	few	ASSPDTYEQY
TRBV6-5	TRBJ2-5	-	ASSRDRGETQY
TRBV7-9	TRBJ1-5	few	SSSSGQGYSNQPQH
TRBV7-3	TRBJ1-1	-	ASSLMAGAGTEAF
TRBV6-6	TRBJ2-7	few	ASSGPRTKSSYEQY
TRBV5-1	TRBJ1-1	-	ASSLGGGTVF
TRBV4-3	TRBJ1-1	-	ASSQGWVANTEAF
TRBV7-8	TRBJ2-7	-	ASSVTTGNYEQY
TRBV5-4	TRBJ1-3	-	ASSLDRGRNTIY
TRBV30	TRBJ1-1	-	AWSVGGTGVTEAF
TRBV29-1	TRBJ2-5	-	SVLTGGVETQY
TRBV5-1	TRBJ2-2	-	ASSSQGQSTGELF
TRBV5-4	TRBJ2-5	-	ASSRDRKTQY
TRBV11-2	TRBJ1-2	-	ASSLAPRGGPPSNYGYT
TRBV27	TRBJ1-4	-	ASGNRGEKLF
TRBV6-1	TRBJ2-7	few	ASSTRLRSSYEQY
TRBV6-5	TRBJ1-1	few	ASSRGQMNTEAF
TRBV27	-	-	ASSLSPTGRYEQY
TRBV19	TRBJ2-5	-	ASSPQGARGTQY